Reported below is one T cell receptor (beta chain). The source of the sample is a study of blood T cells in healthy people across ages. Sample-barcoded 5' priming and a J-beta primer mix drove a second PCR of about 7 to 11 cycles. MiXCR, run by TCRdb on the 5' RACE reads, gives a single entry per CDR3 protein. This table holds about 1,500,000 distinct CDR3 sequences, 28% found once. The germline V gene encodes CDR1 KGHSY and CDR2 FQNENV. Trimming shortened V by 7 bases and J by 3 bases, and 12 bases separated the two germline ends. This CDR3 is built from 13 residues. Every donor gave about 9 milliliters of peripheral blood.

The sequence was obtained from a woman in her 30s in good health. Sequenced sample: blood. V gene TRBV16 combines with J gene TRBJ2-5, with D perhaps TRBD2 (5 bases). For the CDR3, the DNA is TGTGCCAGCACGAGGGTGCGGGAAGAGACCCAGTACTTC. This translates into CASTRVREETQYF.